This TCR beta chain emerged from a study of cytomegalovirus exposure and HLA in healthy donors. Across the study: Genotyping showed roughly 81% of fewer than 500 donors falling in the Caucasian-associated ancestry cluster.

Points from the study as a whole: The number of N-insertions in an Asian-associated ancestry cluster was reportedly below the roughly 670-donor mean in a later analysis.

The V gene end was trimmed by 5 bases and the J gene end by 4 bases; junction bases not matched to a gene: 7. The CDR3 totals 14 residues. Germline lookup yields CDR1 KGHSH and CDR2 LQKENI. To note about this clone: Its antigen is not known.

Amplification used 60 Vbeta primers and 13 Jbeta primers. Libraries were prepared by immunoSEQ multiplex PCR; TCRdb keeps only in-frame clonotypes and omits some of them. The data show around 99,000 clones, roughly two thirds seen once. The chain employs TRBV18 and TRBJ1-2; 7 bases align to TRBD1. Sequencing was performed on PBMCs. The TCR comes from a man between 40 and 49 years old in good health and CMV-seronegative. DNA for the CDR3: TGTGCCAGCTCAAACACAGGGGAAGGCTATGGCTACACCTTC. Amino acids: CASSNTGEGYGYTF.